This T cell receptor beta chain was captured by sequencing in a study of beta chain features in type 1 diabetes. Study-level background: Patients were similar to healthy donors in age and gender (as well as in cell yields).

Averaging around 110 mL, one heparinised blood draw was given by each donor. Study-level findings and limits: All four CD4+ subsets of Type 1 diabetes patients contained TCRB CDR3s that were moderately but significantly shorter. Fewer insertions but more deletions were seen at VDJ junctions in type 1 diabetes patients.

About this clone: Antigen unknown.

Sequencing targeted expressed TCRB transcripts, as all isolated RNA had been reverse transcribed. Clones were read by immunoSEQ multiplex PCR, and TCRdb kept only the in-frame ones, dropping some. The repertoire has 500,000 to 650,000 clones, under 15% of them found once; the top ten carry more than 0.095%. Trimming cost V 4 bases and J 0 bases, with 11 bases left between them. The germline V gene has CDR1 SGDLS and CDR2 YYNGEE. This CDR3 spans 15 amino acids. Material for sequencing was naive CD4+ T cells from blood. The receptor was derived from a man aged 30-40 years with type 1 diabetes. The chain couples TRBV9 to TRBJ1-5; a possible D gene is TRBD1 (5 bases). The CDR3 spells CASSTGTNSNQPQHF. The CDR3 DNA is TGTGCCAGCAGCACCGGGACGAATAGCAATCAGCCCCAGCATTTT.